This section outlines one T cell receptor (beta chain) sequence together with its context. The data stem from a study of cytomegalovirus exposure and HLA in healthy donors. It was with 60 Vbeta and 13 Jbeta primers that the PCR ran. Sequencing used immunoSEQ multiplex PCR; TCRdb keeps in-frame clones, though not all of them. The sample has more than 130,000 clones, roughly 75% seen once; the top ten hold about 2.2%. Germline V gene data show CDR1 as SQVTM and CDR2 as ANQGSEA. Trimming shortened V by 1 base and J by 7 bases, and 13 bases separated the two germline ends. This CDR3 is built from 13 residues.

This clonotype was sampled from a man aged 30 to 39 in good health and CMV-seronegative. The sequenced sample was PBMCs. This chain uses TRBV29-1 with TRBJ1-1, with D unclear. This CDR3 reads CSVEGYTGNEAFF. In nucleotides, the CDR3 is TGCAGCGTTGAAGGATATACCGGGAATGAAGCTTTCTTT.